The 19 T cell receptor beta chains below come from one sample, sequenced in a study of shared clonotypes between healthy human individuals. Generated by immunoSEQ multiplex PCR, the TCRdb table keeps only in-frame clones and is missing some. The sample contains over 2 million clones, approximately 94% of which appear only once. Positively selected for CCR7, the CD45RO-negative cells used as naive CD8 cells excluded terminally differentiated effector memory CD45RA+ cells. The sample was naive CD8+ T cells sorted from blood. The origin of the receptors is a man between 18 and 35 years old in good health.

This sequence joins TRBV5-6 and TRBJ2-7; 9 nucleotides line up with TRBD1. J gave up 7 bases and V 4 bases, and 12 bases lay outside the gene matches. There are 15 residues in the CDR3. In germline, CDR1 is SGHDT, CDR2 YYEEEE. DNA for the CDR3: TGTGCCAGCAGCGGGCGACAGGGGGTGGTTCGAGAGCAGTACTTC. Translated: CASSGRQGVVREQYF.

The chain combines TRBV6-1 with TRBJ2-7, with a tentative D call TRBD2 (5 bases). With 4 bases removed from V and 4 bases from J, the gap between germline ends came to 8 bases. Germline V gives CDR1 MNHNS, CDR2 SASEGT. This CDR3 has 12 residues. The CDR3, as DNA: TGTGCCAGCAGTGGGGAGCGATACGAGCAGTACTTC. Translating it yields CASSGERYEQYF.

The chain uses TRBV11-2 and TRBJ1-2; unclear D gene. Germline V gene sequence: CDR1 SGHAT, CDR2 FQNNGV. V was pared by 8 bases and J by 2 bases, with 12 bases between. The CDR3 is made up of 13 amino acids. The CDR3 spells CASSVFGNYGYTF. The CDR3, as DNA: TGTGCCAGCTCCGTTTTCGGGAACTATGGCTACACCTTC.

CDR3 nucleotide sequence: TGTGCCAGCAGCCTCCTCGTCGAGGGGCGGGGCACTGAAGCTTTCTTT. It encodes CASSLLVEGRGTEAFF. The V call is TRBV28, the J call TRBJ1-1, with TRBD1 as a possible D gene (5 bases). From germline, CDR1 is MDHEN and CDR2 SYDVKM. This CDR3 is 16 amino acids long. With 6 bases removed from V and 4 bases from J, the gap between germline ends came to 21 bases. The full variable domain, completed using reference TRBV28 and TRBJ1-1, is DVKVTQSSRYLVKRTGEKVFLECVQDMDHENMFWYRQDPGLGLRLIYFSYDVKMKEKGDIPEGYSVSREKKERFSLILESASTNQTSMYLCASSLLVEGRGTEAFFGQGTRLTVV.

The chain has TRBV30 and TRBJ2-5, with 7 positions matching TRBD2. Germline V gives CDR1 GTSNPN, CDR2 SVGIG (reference sequence). V shed 0 bases, J shed 3 bases, and the junction held 1 base outside the gene matches. CDR3 length equals 13 residues. In DNA, the CDR3 is TGTGCCTGGAGTGTACTAGCGAAAGAGACCCAGTACTTC. Its protein is CAWSVLAKETQYF.

The J gene is TRBJ2-7, the V gene TRBV7-8, with a weak D call TRBD1 (6 bases). Trimming took off 4 bases at V and 7 bases at J, with 8 bases between the two ends. This CDR3 contains 11 residues. Germline lookup yields CDR1 SGHVS and CDR2 FQNEAQ. CDR3 DNA sequence: TGTGCCAGCAGCTCAGGGACAGAGCAGTACTTC. It is translated as CASSSGTEQYF.

The V call is TRBV4-3, the J call TRBJ2-7, with D possibly matching TRBD1 (6 bases). This CDR3 contains 17 residues. Germline assignment: CDR1 LGHNA and CDR2 YSLEER. Trimming took off 0 bases at V and 4 bases at J, with 19 bases between the two ends. CDR3 sequence (DNA): TGCGCCAGCAGCCAAGATAGGCCCGGGACATTGGGATACGAGCAGTACTTC. This gives the protein CASSQDRPGTLGYEQYF.

In its sample, this clone was seen a few times. The chain carries TRBV4-1 and TRBJ1-6; 7 bases align to TRBD1. Unmatched junction bases numbered 5, after V lost 5 bases and J lost 7 bases. The CDR3 length is 14 residues. Germline lookup yields CDR1 MGHRA and CDR2 YSYEKL. This CDR3 reads CASSSKTGNSPLHF. Written as DNA, the CDR3 is TGCGCCAGCAGCTCTAAGACAGGGAATTCACCCCTCCACTTT.

This chain joins TRBV6-5 and TRBJ2-7; D not certain. This CDR3 region has 12 residues. With 2 bases removed from V and 6 bases from J, the gap between germline ends came to 8 bases. CDR1 is MNHEY, CDR2 SVGAGI, per germline. The CDR3 sequence is CASSYMIGEQYF. In nucleotides, the CDR3 is TGTGCCAGCAGTTACATGATAGGCGAGCAGTACTTC.

This chain joins TRBV6-6 and TRBJ2-2, with 10 bases aligning to TRBD2. The length of the CDR3 is 16 residues. Trimming cost V 2 bases and J 5 bases; bases outside gene matches: 5. Germline V gene data show CDR1 as MNHNY and CDR2 as SVGAGI (reference sequence). The CDR3 coding sequence is TGTGCCAGCAGTTACCCAGGGACTAGCGCGACCGGGGAGCTGTTTTTT. Amino acid sequence: CASSYPGTSATGELFF.

The V call is TRBV13, the J call TRBJ1-2; D perhaps matches TRBD1 (5 bases). CDR3 length: 15 amino acids. From germline, CDR1 is PRHDT and CDR2 FYEKMQ (reference sequence). The V and J ends lost 1 base and 1 base respectively, with 10 bases between them. Here the CDR3 reads CASSLVGALNYGYTF. CDR3 nucleotides: TGTGCCAGCAGCTTAGTAGGGGCCCTTAACTATGGCTACACCTTC. Looking up the rest from reference TRBV13 and TRBJ1-2 gives the full variable domain: AAGVIQSPRHLIKEKRETATLKCYPIPRHDTVYWYQQGPGQDPQFLISFYEKMQSDKGSIPDRFSAQQFSDYHSELNMSSLELGDSALYFCASSLVGALNYGYTFGSGTRLTVV.

On this clone itself: One end of the junction does not line up with germline, which may come from a read error. The chain employs TRBV6-5 and TRBJ2-1; 8 positions agree with TRBD1. Germline V gene sequence: CDR1 MNHEY, CDR2 SVGAGI. The CDR3 length is 15 residues. CDR3 in amino acids: CSSFGPGQAGNEQFF. In nucleotides, the CDR3 is TGCTCAAGTTTCGGACCGGGACAGGCGGGCAATGAGCAGTTCTTC.

The V gene is TRBV5-4, the J gene TRBJ2-5; 9 positions agree with TRBD1. This CDR3 region has 16 residues. The J segment lost 4 bases and the V segment lost 2 bases, leaving 9 bases of the junction unmatched. Per germline, CDR1 SGHNT and CDR2 YYREEE (reference sequence). The CDR3 here is CASSFIQDRGGETQYF. The CDR3 nucleotides are TGTGCCAGCAGCTTTATCCAGGACAGGGGTGGAGAGACCCAGTACTTC.

This clone was detected only once. The gene calls are TRBV9 and TRBJ1-1, with a weak D call TRBD1 (5 bases). The CDR3 runs to 13 residues. V was trimmed by 3 bases and J by 0 bases, leaving 6 bases between them. Germline V gene lookup returns CDR1 SGDLS and CDR2 YYNGEE. DNA for the CDR3: TGTGCCAGCAGCGCCAGGGTGAACACTGAAGCTTTCTTT. As protein: CASSARVNTEAFF.

The V call is TRBV5-1, the J call TRBJ2-3, with 7 positions matching TRBD1. Germline CDR1 and CDR2: SGHRS and YFSETQ. V dropped 5 bases and J dropped 6; count of bases not matched to a gene: 3. This CDR3 has 12 residues. The CDR3 loop reads CASSTGVDTQYF. The DNA of the CDR3 is TGCGCCAGCAGTACAGGGGTTGATACGCAGTATTTT.

The rearrangement uses TRBV11-2 and TRBJ1-5, with 8 positions matching TRBD1. Germline assignment: CDR1 SGHAT and CDR2 FQNNGV. V gave up 5 bases and J gave up 7 bases; unmatched junction bases: 7. This CDR3 is built from 14 residues. The CDR3 sequence: CASSTTGGYQPQHF. CDR3 nucleotide sequence: TGTGCCAGCAGCACCACAGGGGGTTACCAGCCCCAGCATTTT.

This chain links TRBV18 with TRBJ2-3, with unresolved D. CDR3 length: 16 amino acids. Trimming pared 1 base from V and 0 bases from J, leaving 11 bases between. Germline CDR1 KGHSH, CDR2 LQKENI. The CDR3 sequence: CASSPQKESSTDTQYF. CDR3 DNA: TGTGCCAGCTCACCACAAAAGGAGTCTAGCACAGATACGCAGTATTTT.

The chain carries TRBV4-1 and TRBJ1-4; no clear D gene. Germline CDR1 MGHRA, CDR2 YSYEKL. V was cut by 4 bases and J by 5 bases, with 20 bases left in between. The CDR3 has 17 residues. The CDR3 DNA sequence: TGCGCCAGCAGCCCGTCTAAGCGGGGTGTAGGGAATGAAAAACTGTTTTTT. This sequence encodes CASSPSKRGVGNEKLFF.

V usage is TRBV28 and J usage is TRBJ2-2; D uncertain. V was shortened by 7 bases and J by 1 base, with 7 bases between the two germline ends. The CDR3 has 13 residues. Germline V gene lookup returns CDR1 MDHEN and CDR2 SYDVKM. The CDR3, as DNA: TGTGCCAGCACGCCCCGGAACACCGGGGAGCTGTTTTTT. Amino acid sequence: CASTPRNTGELFF.